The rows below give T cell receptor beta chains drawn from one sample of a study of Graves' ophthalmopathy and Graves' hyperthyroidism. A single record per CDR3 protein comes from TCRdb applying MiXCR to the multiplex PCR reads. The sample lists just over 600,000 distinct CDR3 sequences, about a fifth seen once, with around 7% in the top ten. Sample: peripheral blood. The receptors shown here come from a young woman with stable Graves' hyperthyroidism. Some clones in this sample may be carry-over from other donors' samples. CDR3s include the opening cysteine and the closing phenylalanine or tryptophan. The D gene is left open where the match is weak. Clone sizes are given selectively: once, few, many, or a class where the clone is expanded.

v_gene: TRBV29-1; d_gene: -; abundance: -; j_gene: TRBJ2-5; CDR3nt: TGCAGCGTTGATTGGGGAGTGACCCAGTACTTC; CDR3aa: CSVDWGVTQYF
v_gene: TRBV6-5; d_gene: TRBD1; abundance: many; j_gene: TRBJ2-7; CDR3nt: TGTGCCAGCAGCCCGACAGGGGGAGGCTACGAGCAGTACTTC; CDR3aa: CASSPTGGGYEQYF
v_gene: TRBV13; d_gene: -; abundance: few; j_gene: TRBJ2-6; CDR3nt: TGTGCCAGCAGCTTTCTCGGACAGTCTGGGGCCAACGTCCTGACTTTC; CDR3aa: CASSFLGQSGANVLTF
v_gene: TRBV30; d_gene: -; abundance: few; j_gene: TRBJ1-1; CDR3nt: TGTGCCTGGGCAGGGTGGGGCACTGAAGCTTTCTTT; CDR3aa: CAWAGWGTEAFF
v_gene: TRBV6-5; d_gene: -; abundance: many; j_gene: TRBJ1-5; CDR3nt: TGTGCCAGCAGTTACTACCCTACAGGAACTAGCAATCAGCCCCAGCATTTT; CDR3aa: CASSYYPTGTSNQPQHF
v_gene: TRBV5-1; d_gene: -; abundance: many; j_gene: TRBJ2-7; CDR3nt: TGCGCCAGCAGCTCGGGTCAGGGGTTCTCCTACGAGCAGTACTTC; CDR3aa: CASSSGQGFSYEQYF
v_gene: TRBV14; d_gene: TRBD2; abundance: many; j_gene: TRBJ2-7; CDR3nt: TGTGCCAGCAGCCAAGTCAGTCCTAGCGGGACGACCTACGAGCAGTACTTC; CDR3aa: CASSQVSPSGTTYEQYF
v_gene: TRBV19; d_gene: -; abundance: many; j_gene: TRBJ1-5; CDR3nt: TGTGCCAGTAGTAGAGAGTATAGCAATCAGCCCCAGCATTTT; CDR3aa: CASSREYSNQPQHF
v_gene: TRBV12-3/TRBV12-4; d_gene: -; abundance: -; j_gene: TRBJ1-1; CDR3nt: TGTGCCAGCAGTAGGGATACAGGGATCACTGAAGCTTTCTTT; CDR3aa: CASSRDTGITEAFF
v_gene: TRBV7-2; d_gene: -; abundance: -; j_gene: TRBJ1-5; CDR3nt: TGTGCCAGCAGCTTATTCAGTATCGGCAATCAGCCCCAGCATTTT; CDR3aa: CASSLFSIGNQPQHF
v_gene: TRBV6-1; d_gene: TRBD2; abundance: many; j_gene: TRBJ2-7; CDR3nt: TGTGCCAGCAGTGAGATAGCGGGGGGACACTACGAGCAGTACTTC; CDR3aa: CASSEIAGGHYEQYF
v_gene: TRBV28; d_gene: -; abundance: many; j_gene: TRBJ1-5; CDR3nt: TGTGCCAGCAGTTTAGGGGGGAGGACTAATCAGCCCCAGCATTTT; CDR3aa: CASSLGGRTNQPQHF
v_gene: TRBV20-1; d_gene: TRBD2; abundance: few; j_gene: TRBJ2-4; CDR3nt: TGCAGTGCTCAAGCGGGGGGGATGCACATTCAGTACTTC; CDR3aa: CSAQAGGMHIQYF
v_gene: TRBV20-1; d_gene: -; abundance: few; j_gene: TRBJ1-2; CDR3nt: TGCAGTGCTAGATCGGGGGAATATGGCTACACCTTC; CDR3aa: CSARSGEYGYTF
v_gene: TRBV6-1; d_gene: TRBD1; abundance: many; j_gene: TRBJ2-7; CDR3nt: TGTGCCAGCAGCGCAGGACAGGGGGCCTACGAGCAGTACTTC; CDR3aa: CASSAGQGAYEQYF
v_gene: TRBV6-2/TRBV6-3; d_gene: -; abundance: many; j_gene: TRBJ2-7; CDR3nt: TGTGCCAGCAGTTACTCAGGGGGTCACGAGCAGTACTTC; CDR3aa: CASSYSGGHEQYF
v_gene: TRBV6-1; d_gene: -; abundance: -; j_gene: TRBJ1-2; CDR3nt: TGTGCCAGCCATGGGGTACACTATGGCTACACCTTC; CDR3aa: CASHGVHYGYTF
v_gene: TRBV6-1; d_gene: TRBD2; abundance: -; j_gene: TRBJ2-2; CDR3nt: TGTGCCAGCAGTGAAGCCCCAGGGAGGGACGGGGAGCTGTTTTTT; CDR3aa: CASSEAPGRDGELFF
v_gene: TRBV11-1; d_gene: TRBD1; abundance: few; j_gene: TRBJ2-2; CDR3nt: TGTGCCAGTCCGGGACAGGGGGGAGTCGGGGAGCTGTTTTTT; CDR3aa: CASPGQGGVGELFF
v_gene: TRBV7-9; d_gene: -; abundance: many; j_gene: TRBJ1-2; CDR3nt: TGTGCCAGCAGCTTAGAGGAAAGGGGTGGCTACACCTTC; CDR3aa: CASSLEERGGYTF
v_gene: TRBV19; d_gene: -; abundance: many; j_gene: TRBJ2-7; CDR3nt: TGTGCCAGTAGCCGGGACATCGAACTTTTTCCCTACGAGCAGTACTTC; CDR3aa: CASSRDIELFPYEQYF
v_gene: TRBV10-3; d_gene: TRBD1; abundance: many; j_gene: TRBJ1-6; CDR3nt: TGTGCCATCAGCAAACAGGGGGGGAGTGATTCACCCCTCCACTTT; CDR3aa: CAISKQGGSDSPLHF
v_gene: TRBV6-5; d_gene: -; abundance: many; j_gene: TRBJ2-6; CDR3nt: TGTGCCAGCAGTTACTCTGGGACCGCCTCTGGGGCCAACGTCCTGACTTTC; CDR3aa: CASSYSGTASGANVLTF
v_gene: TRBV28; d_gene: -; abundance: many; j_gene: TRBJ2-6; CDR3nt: TGTGCCAGCGACAGCTCTGGGGCCAACGTCCTGACTTTC; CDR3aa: CASDSSGANVLTF
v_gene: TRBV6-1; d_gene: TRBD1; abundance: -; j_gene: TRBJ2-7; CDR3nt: TGTGCCAGCCCCGGGACAGGGGTAGCCTACGAGCAGTACTTC; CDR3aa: CASPGTGVAYEQYF
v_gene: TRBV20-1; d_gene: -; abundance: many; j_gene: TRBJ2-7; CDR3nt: TGCAGTGCTAGCAGGGAGAACCACTACGAGCAGTACTTC; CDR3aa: CSASRENHYEQYF
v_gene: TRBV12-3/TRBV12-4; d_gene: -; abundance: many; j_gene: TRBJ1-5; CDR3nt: TGTGCCAGCAGTCTCCTGGTCCCAAATCTAAATCAGCCCCAGCATTTT; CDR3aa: CASSLLVPNLNQPQHF
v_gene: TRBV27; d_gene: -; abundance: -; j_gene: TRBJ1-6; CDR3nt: TGTGCCAGCAGTTCCCTTCGGTTCAGGATGTATAATTCACCCCTCCACTTT; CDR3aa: CASSSLRFRMYNSPLHF
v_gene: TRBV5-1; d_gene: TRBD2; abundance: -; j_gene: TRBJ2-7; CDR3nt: TGCGCCAGCAGCTCCAGGGCCCTAGCGGGAGGATACGAGCAGTACTTC; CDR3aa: CASSSRALAGGYEQYF
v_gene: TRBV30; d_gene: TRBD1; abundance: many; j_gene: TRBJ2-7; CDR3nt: TGTGCCTGGAGTCCCGACAGGGGCTACGAGCAGTACTTC; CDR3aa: CAWSPDRGYEQYF
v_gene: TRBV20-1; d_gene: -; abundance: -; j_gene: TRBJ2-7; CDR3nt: TGCAGTGCTACCCCCCCAGTGCGGGATGCCTACGAGCAGTACTTC; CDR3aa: CSATPPVRDAYEQYF
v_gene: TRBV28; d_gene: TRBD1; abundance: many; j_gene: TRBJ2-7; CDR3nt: TGTGCCAGCAGCCTAACGCCGGGACAGACCTACGAGCAGTACTTC; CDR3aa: CASSLTPGQTYEQYF
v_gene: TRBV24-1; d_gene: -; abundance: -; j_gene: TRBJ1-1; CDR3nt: TGTGCCATCTCAACGGGGCGAAACCCTGAAGCTTGCTTT; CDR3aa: CAISTGRNPEACF
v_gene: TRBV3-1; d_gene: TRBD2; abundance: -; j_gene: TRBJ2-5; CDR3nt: TGTGCCAGCAGCCAAGAGAGGTGGACTAGCGGTTTGTACCAAGAGACCCAGTACTTC; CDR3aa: CASSQERWTSGLYQETQYF
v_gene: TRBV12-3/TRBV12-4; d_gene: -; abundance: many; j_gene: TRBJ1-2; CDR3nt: TGTGCCAGCAGTTTACGATCAGGGGCCAAAGACTATGGCTACACCTTC; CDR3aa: CASSLRSGAKDYGYTF
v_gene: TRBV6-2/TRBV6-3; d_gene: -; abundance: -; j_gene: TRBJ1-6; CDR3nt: TGTGCCAGCAGTTTTCAGGGGTATTCACCCCTCCACTTT; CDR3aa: CASSFQGYSPLHF
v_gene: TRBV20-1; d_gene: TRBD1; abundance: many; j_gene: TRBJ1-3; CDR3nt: TGCAGTGCTAGGTCGGGACAGACTGGAAACACCATATATTTT; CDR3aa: CSARSGQTGNTIYF
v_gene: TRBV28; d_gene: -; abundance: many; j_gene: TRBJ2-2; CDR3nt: TGTGCCAGCAGGGGACGAAGCACCACCAGGGAGCTGTTTTTT; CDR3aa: CASRGRSTTRELFF
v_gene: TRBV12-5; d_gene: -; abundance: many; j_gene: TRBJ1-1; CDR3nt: TGTGCTAGTGCTCAAAGACAGTTCGCTGAAGCTTTCTTT; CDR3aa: CASAQRQFAEAFF
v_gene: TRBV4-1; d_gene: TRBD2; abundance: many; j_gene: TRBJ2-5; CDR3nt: TGCGCCAGCAGCCCCCTTGGGACTAGCGGGGGTTACCAAGAGACCCAGTACTTC; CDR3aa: CASSPLGTSGGYQETQYF
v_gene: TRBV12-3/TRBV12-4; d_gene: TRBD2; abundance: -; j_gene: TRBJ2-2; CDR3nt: TGTGCCAGTACTAGCGGGGCGTACACCGGGGAGCTGTTTTTT; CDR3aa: CASTSGAYTGELFF
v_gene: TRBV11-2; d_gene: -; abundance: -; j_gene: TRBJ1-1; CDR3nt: TGTGCCAGCAGCAATCCCGGGGCGGGAATGAACACTGAAGCTTTCTTT; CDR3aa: CASSNPGAGMNTEAFF
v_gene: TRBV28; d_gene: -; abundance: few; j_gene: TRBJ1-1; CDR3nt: TGTGCCCTCGCGGGGAGGGGCACTGAAGCTTTCTTT; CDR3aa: CALAGRGTEAFF
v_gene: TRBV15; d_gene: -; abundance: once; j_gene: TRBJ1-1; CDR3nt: TGTGCCACCAGCAGAGATCGGGGTGGGATCGCTGAAGCTTTCTTT; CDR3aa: CATSRDRGGIAEAFF
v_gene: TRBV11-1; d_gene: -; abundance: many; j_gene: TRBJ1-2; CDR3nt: TGTGCCAGCAGCTTAGGCCCCGGGTATGGTGGCTACACCTTC; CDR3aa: CASSLGPGYGGYTF
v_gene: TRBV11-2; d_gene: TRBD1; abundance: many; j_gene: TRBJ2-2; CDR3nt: TGTGCCAGCAGCCCCGGGACAGGGCGGACCGGGGAGCTGTTTTTT; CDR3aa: CASSPGTGRTGELFF
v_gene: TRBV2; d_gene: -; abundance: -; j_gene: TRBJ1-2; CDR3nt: TGTGCCAGCAGAGAAGACGCGTTGGGCTACACCTTC; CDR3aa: CASREDALGYTF
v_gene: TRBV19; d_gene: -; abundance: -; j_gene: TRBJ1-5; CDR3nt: TGTGCCAGTAGTATCCAACAGGGCCGGGAACAGCCCCAGCATTTT; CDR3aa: CASSIQQGREQPQHF
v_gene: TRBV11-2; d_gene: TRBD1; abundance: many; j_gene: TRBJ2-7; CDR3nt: TGTGCCAGCAGCCCAGGGGGTTCCGAGCAGTACTTC; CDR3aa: CASSPGGSEQYF
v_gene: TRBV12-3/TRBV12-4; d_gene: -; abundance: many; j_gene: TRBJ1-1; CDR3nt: TGTGCCAGCAGTTTTGGGGCACACAGAGCTTTCTTT; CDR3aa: CASSFGAHRAFF
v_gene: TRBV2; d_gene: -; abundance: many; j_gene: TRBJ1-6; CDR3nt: TGTGCCGCCAGCTCCACTGGGGTGGCAAATTCACCCCTCCACTTT; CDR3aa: CAASSTGVANSPLHF
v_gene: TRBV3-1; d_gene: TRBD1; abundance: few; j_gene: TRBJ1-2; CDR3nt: TGTGCCAGCAGCCTTGAAGGTGGGACAGGGCATGGCTACACCTTC; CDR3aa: CASSLEGGTGHGYTF
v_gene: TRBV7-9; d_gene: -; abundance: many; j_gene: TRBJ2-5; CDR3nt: TGTGCCAGCAGCCAACAGCCTCGGGCCCAAGAGACCCAGTACTTC; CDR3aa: CASSQQPRAQETQYF
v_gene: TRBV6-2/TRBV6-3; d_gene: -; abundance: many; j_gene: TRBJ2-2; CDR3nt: TGTGCCAGCATCACCCGGGATCTATACCTAGGGGCCGGGGAGCTGTTTTTT; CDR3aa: CASITRDLYLGAGELFF
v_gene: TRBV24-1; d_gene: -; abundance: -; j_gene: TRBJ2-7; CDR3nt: TGTGCCACCAGTGCCGGAGACGGGGGAAGCTCCTACGAGCAGTACTTC; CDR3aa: CATSAGDGGSSYEQYF
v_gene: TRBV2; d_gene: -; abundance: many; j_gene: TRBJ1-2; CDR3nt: TGTGCCAGTGAGGCGGATGCTAACTATGGCTACACCTTC; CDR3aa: CASEADANYGYTF
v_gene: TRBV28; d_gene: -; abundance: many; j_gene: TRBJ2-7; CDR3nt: TGTGCCAGCAGCCCCTCGGACAGACTCTTCTACGAGCAGTACTTC; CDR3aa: CASSPSDRLFYEQYF